This is a list of T cell receptor beta chains from one sample in a study of blood T cell repertoires in COVID-19. Profiled with immunoSEQ multiplex PCR; TCRdb holds only in-frame clones, not every one. The sample lists 65,000 to 85,000 clones; 78% were seen once. The sequenced sample consisted of peripheral blood. Source of these receptors: a human donor in a cohort sampled during active COVID-19. Each CDR3 is given with its conserved first and last residue. Each record gives: clone size, J gene, CDR3 length, V gene, D gene, CDR3 DNA, CDR3 protein. D genes are given only for firm matches. Expanded clones get a size class; other rows say once, few or many, or leave the size out.

.,TRBJ2-2,13,TRBV6-5,.,TGTGCCAGCAGGCGGACGGGGACCGGGGAGCTGTTTTTT,CASRRTGTGELFF
.,TRBJ2-7,14,TRBV5-1,.,TGCGCCAGCAGCTTGGGGACAGTCTCCTACGAGCAGTACTTC,CASSLGTVSYEQYF
.,TRBJ1-1,13,TRBV28,.,TGTGCCAGCAGTTTACGGGAGAACACTGAAGCTTTCTTT,CASSLRENTEAFF
.,TRBJ1-2,14,TRBV7-8,.,TGTGCCAGCAGCATTCAGGGTAGCGGCTATGGCTACACCTTC,CASSIQGSGYGYTF
.,TRBJ1-4,13,TRBV28,.,TGTGCCAGCAGTCCCCCTCCGAGGGAAAAACTGTTTTTT,CASSPPPREKLFF
.,TRBJ1-2,16,TRBV6-5,.,TGTGCCAGCAGTTCCCAGGGACACCGAGCTAACTATGGCTACACCTTC,CASSSQGHRANYGYTF
.,TRBJ2-3,13,TRBV30,.,TGTGCCTCTTCTGGCGGGAGCACAGATACGCAGTATTTT,CASSGGSTDTQYF
few,TRBJ2-5,15,TRBV6-5,TRBD1,TGTGCCAGCAGTACGGGACAGGGGACGGGAGAGACCCAGTACTTC,CASSTGQGTGETQYF
few,TRBJ1-2,16,TRBV5-1,.,TGCGCCAGCAGCCCCGGGATCACAGGGACTAACTATGGCTACACCTTC,CASSPGITGTNYGYTF
.,TRBJ2-3,14,TRBV27,TRBD2,TGTGCCAGCCGATGGGGGGTAGCGGGAGATACGCAGTATTTT,CASRWGVAGDTQYF
once,TRBJ1-1,15,TRBV7-9,.,TGTGCCAGCAGCTTAGGAGGCAGGGGGAACACTGAAGCTTTCTTT,CASSLGGRGNTEAFF
.,TRBJ2-6,18,TRBV27,TRBD2,TGTGCCAGCACCCCTGGGACTAGCGGGTTCTCTGGGGCCAACGTCCTGACTTTC,CASTPGTSGFSGANVLTF
.,TRBJ1-3,14,TRBV3-1/TRBV3-2,.,TGTGCCAGCAGCCACAACAGGGAGGGAAACACCATATATTTT,CASSHNREGNTIYF
.,TRBJ2-2,18,TRBV5-4,TRBD1,TGTGCCAGCAGCCCAAGGGCACCTGACAGGGGGAAGGCCGGGGAGCTGTTTTTT,CASSPRAPDRGKAGELFF
once,TRBJ2-3,11,TRBV30,TRBD1,TGTGCCTGGAGTGGAGGGGGCAGGCAGTATTTT,CAWSGGGRQYF
.,TRBJ1-2,12,TRBV9,.,TGTGCCAGCAGCGTTGGGGCTCGAAGCTACACCTTC,CASSVGARSYTF
.,TRBJ2-7,15,TRBV5-1,.,TGCGCCAGCAGCTCATCCGGGACACCCTCCTACGAGCAGTACTTC,CASSSSGTPSYEQYF
few,TRBJ2-3,15,TRBV6-1,TRBD2,TGTGCCAGCAGTGAAGGACTAGCGGGGCCAGATACGCAGTATTTT,CASSEGLAGPDTQYF
.,TRBJ2-7,16,TRBV7-3,.,TGTGCCAGCAGCCCCACCGCCGGGTCGAGCTCCTACGAGCAGTACTTC,CASSPTAGSSSYEQYF
.,TRBJ1-2,13,TRBV15,.,TGTGCCACCAGCAGATGGGCCCAGGGTGGCTACACCTTC,CATSRWAQGGYTF
.,TRBJ2-2,14,TRBV18,TRBD1,TGTGCCAGCTCACCGCAGGGGGACACCGGGGAGCTGTTTTTT,CASSPQGDTGELFF
.,TRBJ1-4,13,TRBV4-3,.,TGCGCCAGCAGCCAGTCGAGGCAAGAAAAACTGTTTTTT,CASSQSRQEKLFF
.,TRBJ2-2,14,TRBV11-2,.,TGTGCCAGCAGTCAAGTTGCGGGCACCGGGGAGCTGTTTTTT,CASSQVAGTGELFF
.,TRBJ2-7,13,TRBV29-1,TRBD1,TGCAGCGTCAGATCCGGGACAGGGGGCGAGCAGTACTTC,CSVRSGTGGEQYF
.,TRBJ2-1,18,TRBV5-4,TRBD2,TGTGCCAGCAGCGGGTCGGGACTAGCGGGAGTGTCATACAATGAGCAGTTCTTC,CASSGSGLAGVSYNEQFF
.,TRBJ1-1,16,TRBV11-2,.,TGTGCCAGCAGCTTATTGGCCAGACAACCCAACACTGAAGCTTTCTTT,CASSLLARQPNTEAFF
.,TRBJ2-7,17,TRBV6-2/TRBV6-3,TRBD2,TGTGCCAGCAGTTCGCCCAGGACTAGCGGGGGATCCTACGAGCAGTACTTC,CASSSPRTSGGSYEQYF
.,TRBJ2-5,15,TRBV2,TRBD2,TGTGCCAGCAGCCTAGCGGGAGGCCTACAAGAGACCCAGTACTTC,CASSLAGGLQETQYF
.,TRBJ1-6,15,TRBV15,.,TGTGCCACCAGCAGAGATGGAGGGAATGGTTCACCCCTCCACTTT,CATSRDGGNGSPLHF
.,TRBJ2-7,17,TRBV2,TRBD1,TGTGCCAGCAGCGACAGCCCCGGGACAGGCACCCTCTACGAGCAGTACTTC,CASSDSPGTGTLYEQYF
.,TRBJ2-7,16,TRBV28,TRBD1,TGTGCCAGCATCACCCGTAGGGACAGAGACTCCTACGAGCAGTACTTC,CASITRRDRDSYEQYF
once,TRBJ1-3,15,TRBV6-5,.,TGTGCCAGCAGTTACTCGAGTACAGGGGGAAACACCATATATTTT,CASSYSSTGGNTIYF
.,TRBJ2-1,16,TRBV10-3,TRBD2,TGTGCCATCAGTGAGTCCATGGGACTAGCGGGTGGGTACCCGTTCTTC,CAISESMGLAGGYPFF
.,TRBJ2-3,15,TRBV19,.,TGTGCCAGTAGTACCGGGACTCTAAGCACAGATACGCAGTATTTT,CASSTGTLSTDTQYF
.,TRBJ2-7,12,TRBV2,.,TGTGCCAGCAAATCGGGGGACTACGAGCAGTACTTC,CASKSGDYEQYF
few,TRBJ2-1,15,TRBV7-9,.,TGTGCCAGCAGCCCCAAAATCAGGGTAGGGGATGAGCAGTTCTTC,CASSPKIRVGDEQFF
few,TRBJ1-1,14,TRBV9,.,TGTGCCAGCAGCCCCCCCGAGATGAACACTGAAGCTTTCTTT,CASSPPEMNTEAFF
.,TRBJ1-4,12,TRBV30,.,TGTGCCTGGAGTCGACAGCATGAAAAACTGTTTTTT,CAWSRQHEKLFF
.,TRBJ1-2,14,TRBV11-2,.,TGTGCCAGCAGTCGCTTAACAGGTGACTATGGCTACACCTTC,CASSRLTGDYGYTF
.,TRBJ1-6,16,TRBV11-1,TRBD1,TGTGCCAGCAGCCATCGACAGGGGGGTTTAGGTTCACCCCTCCACTTT,CASSHRQGGLGSPLHF
.,TRBJ2-5,14,TRBV6-6,.,TGTGCCAGCAGTTACTTAGGAGATCAAGAGACCCAGTACTTC,CASSYLGDQETQYF
.,TRBJ2-2,14,TRBV28,.,TGTGCCAGCAGCCACAACCGGGGTCCCGGGGAGCTGTTTTTT,CASSHNRGPGELFF
once,TRBJ2-4,15,TRBV30,.,TGTGCCTGGAGTGGGTACATACTAGGTAAAAACATTCAGTACTTC,CAWSGYILGKNIQYF
.,TRBJ2-1,16,TRBV19,TRBD1,TGTGCCAGTAGTAGGGGACAGGGGTTGACCTACAATGAGCAGTTCTTC,CASSRGQGLTYNEQFF
many,TRBJ1-1,17,TRBV9,TRBD1,TGTGCCAGCAGCGTGAACCCGGGACAGGGGATGAACACTGAAGCTTTCTTT,CASSVNPGQGMNTEAFF
.,TRBJ2-3,15,TRBV18,TRBD2,TGTGCCAGCTCACCTATTAGCGGGGGCACAGATACGCAGTATTTT,CASSPISGGTDTQYF
once,TRBJ1-1,18,TRBV19,TRBD1,TGTGCCAGTAGTGTAGACAGGGGCGTCCCTCGTCTCTACACTGAAGCTTTCTTT,CASSVDRGVPRLYTEAFF
.,TRBJ2-1,15,TRBV5-1,.,TGCGCCAGCAGCTTTCAGGGGCTAACCTACAATGAGCAGTTCTTC,CASSFQGLTYNEQFF
few,TRBJ2-1,18,TRBV18,TRBD2,TGTGCCAGCTCACCTTTGGGACTAGCGGGGGGACACTACAATGAGCAGTTCTTC,CASSPLGLAGGHYNEQFF
.,TRBJ2-3,15,TRBV7-9,.,TGTGCCAGCAGCTTAGAAACGGGGGTCACAGATACGCAGTATTTT,CASSLETGVTDTQYF
.,TRBJ2-5,15,TRBV13,TRBD1,TGTGCCAGCAGCATTCGGACAGGGGATCGTGAGACCCAGTACTTC,CASSIRTGDRETQYF